The 24 T cell receptor beta chains reported below all come from one sample, sequenced in a study of T cells after somatic rescue of genetic block. TCRdb's table, derived via immunoSEQ multiplex PCR, lists solely in-frame clones and lacks some. The sample consists of about 68,000 clones, under 95% of them appearing once. Sequenced sample: peripheral blood mononuclear cells (PBMCs). These TCRs come from a man aged 35 to 55.

This chain connects TRBV18 to TRBJ1-2, with unresolved D. The CDR3 covers 14 residues. Deletions cut 6 bases from V and 2 bases from J, with 13 bases between. Per the germline V gene, CDR1 is KGHSH and CDR2 is LQKENI. The CDR3 sequence is CASSPEGSNYGYTF. CDR3 in DNA: TGTGCCAGCTCCCCCGAAGGGTCAAACTATGGCTACACCTTC.

This chain joins TRBV4-1 and TRBJ2-1; D is undetermined. V gave up 0 bases and J gave up 6 bases, with 9 bases separating them. The CDR3 runs to 14 residues. Per the germline V gene, CDR1 is MGHRA and CDR2 is YSYEKL. Written as DNA, the CDR3 is TGCGCCAGCAGCCAAGATGAAGCTGGCAATGAGCAGTTCTTC. Encoded protein: CASSQDEAGNEQFF.

The chain joins TRBV5-1 to TRBJ2-7, with 8 bases that match TRBD1. The V and J ends lost 4 bases and 3 bases, in that order; junction bases with no gene match: 6. The CDR3 is 14 amino acids. Germline values: CDR1 SGHRS, CDR2 YFSETQ. CDR3 protein: CASSPTGGYYEQYF. In DNA form, the CDR3 reads TGCGCCAGCAGCCCCACAGGGGGATACTACGAGCAGTACTTC.

This chain connects TRBV7-2 to TRBJ2-7; TRBD1 matches at 7 bases. Trimming took 9 bases from V and 3 from J; bases not matched to a gene: 5. Germline V gene lookup returns CDR1 SGHTA and CDR2 FQGNSA. This CDR3 has 12 residues. CDR3 sequence: CASRTGNYEQYF. CDR3 coding DNA: TGTGCCAGTCGGACAGGAAACTACGAGCAGTACTTC.

The chain links TRBV2 to TRBJ1-3; possible D gene TRBD1, 5 bases. There are 13 residues in the CDR3. With 8 bases removed from V and 4 bases from J, the gap between germline ends came to 12 bases. Germline V gene sequence: CDR1 SNHLY, CDR2 FYNNEI. DNA for the CDR3: TGTGCCAGCGCAGGGTCGAGAGGAAACACCATATATTTT. Amino acids: CASAGSRGNTIYF. The complete variable domain, with remaining parts taken from reference TRBV2 and TRBJ1-3, reads EPEVTQTPSHQVTQMGQEVILRCVPISNHLYFYWYRQILGQKVEFLVSFYNNEISEKSEIFDDQFSVERPDGSNFTLKIRSTKLEDSAMYFCASAGSRGNTIYFGEGSWLTVV.

This chain joins TRBV29-1 and TRBJ2-2; D is unclear. V gave up 4 bases and J gave up 6 bases, with 6 bases separating them. Germline CDR1 SQVTM, CDR2 ANQGSEA. The CDR3 is made up of 11 amino acids. The CDR3 reads CSVVGAGELFF. The DNA for the CDR3 is TGCAGCGTTGTCGGAGCCGGGGAGCTGTTTTTT.

This clone occurred a few times. This chain uses TRBV9 with TRBJ2-5; the match to TRBD2 covers 10 bases. CDR1 and CDR2 from the germline V gene are SGDLS and YYNGEE. This CDR3 has 15 residues. Unmatched junction bases numbered 6, after V lost 4 bases and J lost 3 bases. This chain's CDR3 is CASSTRTSGEETQYF. DNA for the CDR3: TGTGCCAGCAGCACCAGGACTAGCGGCGAAGAGACCCAGTACTTC.

This clone showed up just once. The V gene is TRBV18, the J gene TRBJ2-5; D might be TRBD1 (5 bases). The germline V and J ends were trimmed by 1 base and 1 base, with 10 bases remaining between them. The CDR3 sequence is 15 residues long. The germline V gene encodes CDR1 KGHSH and CDR2 LQKENI. CDR3 sequence: CASSPLTGTQETQYF. The CDR3 DNA reads as TGTGCCAGCTCACCACTAACAGGAACCCAAGAGACCCAGTACTTC. Full variable domain (rest looked up from reference TRBV18 and TRBJ2-5): NAGVMQNPRHLVRRRGQEARLRCSPMKGHSHVYWYRQLPEEGLKFMVYLQKENIIDESGMPKERFSAEFPKEGPSILRIQQVVRGDSAAYFCASSPLTGTQETQYFGPGTRLLVL.

The chain carries TRBV6-1 and TRBJ2-7, with D unclear. Germline CDR1 reads MNHNS; CDR2 reads SASEGT. The CDR3 loop spans 12 amino acids. V shed 6 bases and J shed 4 bases, with 10 bases lying between them. CDR3 coding DNA: TGTGCCAGCAGCACCGTAAAATACGAGCAGTACTTC. Translating it yields CASSTVKYEQYF.

This chain uses TRBV5-1 with TRBJ2-3; 9 nucleotides agree with TRBD2. Per germline, CDR1 SGHRS and CDR2 YFSETQ. CDR3 length equals 16 residues. Germline trimming cut 5 bases from V and 1 base from J; bases unmatched to any gene: 8. The chain's CDR3 is CASSQLERGGTDTQYF. The CDR3 nucleotides are TGCGCCAGCAGTCAACTGGAGCGGGGGGGCACAGATACGCAGTATTTT.

This chain connects TRBV7-8 to TRBJ2-7, with D perhaps given as TRBD1 or TRBD2 (5 bases each). This CDR3 has 16 amino acids. The V end lost 6 bases, the J end lost 0 bases, and 18 bases lay between the germline ends. Germline V gene lookup returns CDR1 SGHVS and CDR2 FQNEAQ. CDR3 nucleotides: TGTGCCAGCAGAGGGGAATGGCTAGGGAGCTCCTACGAGCAGTACTTC. Its protein is CASRGEWLGSSYEQYF.

The rearrangement links TRBV28 to TRBJ2-1, with TRBD2 matching over 8 bases. This CDR3 is built from 15 residues. Germline V gene data show CDR1 as MDHEN and CDR2 as SYDVKM. The trim removed 8 bases at V and 5 bases at J, leaving 11 bases unmatched. The CDR3 reads CASRTSGGPHNEQFF. CDR3 coding DNA: TGTGCCAGCCGAACCTCGGGGGGGCCTCACAATGAGCAGTTCTTC.

V and J are TRBV7-3 and TRBJ1-1, with D possibly TRBD1 on 6 matching bases. Per germline, CDR1 SGHTA and CDR2 FQGTGA. CDR3 length equals 13 residues. Trimming took 5 bases from V and 5 from J, leaving 12 bases between them. The CDR3 sequence: CASSPDRKTEAFF. CDR3 bases: TGTGCCAGCAGCCCCGACAGGAAAACTGAAGCTTTCTTT. Complete variable domain (other parts from reference TRBV7-3 and TRBJ1-1): GAGVSQTPSNKVTEKGKYVELRCDPISGHTALYWYRQSLGQGPEFLIYFQGTGAADDSGLPNDRFFAVRPEGSVSTLKIQRTERGDSAVYLCASSPDRKTEAFFGQGTRLTVV.

The V gene is TRBV5-4, the J gene TRBJ2-7, with 8 bases matching TRBD2. CDR1 and CDR2 (germline): SGHNT, YYREEE (reference sequence). With V trimmed by 4 bases and J by 1 base, 7 bases remained unmatched. This CDR3 has 15 residues. CDR3 protein: CASSQRVAGSYEQYF. The CDR3 DNA sequence: TGTGCCAGCAGCCAACGGGTAGCGGGATCCTACGAGCAGTACTTC.

The sample holds a few counts of this clone. The chain joins TRBV7-3 to TRBJ1-2; TRBD1 matches 12 bases. The J segment lost 8 bases and the V segment lost 6 bases, leaving 13 bases of the junction unmatched. From germline, CDR1 is SGHTA and CDR2 FQGTGA. The CDR3 spans 16 residues. CDR3 sequence: CASRPQGTGGAAGYTF. CDR3 nucleotide sequence: TGTGCCAGCAGACCTCAGGGGACAGGGGGCGCCGCGGGCTACACCTTC.

The chain recombines TRBV9 with TRBJ1-6; TRBD1 is a possible D gene (6 bases). There are 15 residues in the CDR3. V was pared by 3 bases and J by 7 bases, with 14 bases between. Germline V gives CDR1 SGDLS, CDR2 YYNGEE. The CDR3 nucleotides read TGTGCCAGCAGCGCCACAGGGCAGGGAAATTCACCCCTCCACTTT. Its translation is CASSATGQGNSPLHF.

The rearrangement uses TRBV9 and TRBJ2-2, with D unresolved. Germline V gene lookup returns CDR1 SGDLS and CDR2 YYNGEE. V was clipped by 1 base and J by 4 bases, with 5 bases between them. The CDR3 sequence is 13 residues long. The CDR3 DNA follows: TGTGCCAGCAGCGTAATCGGCACCGGGGAGCTGTTTTTT. This codes for CASSVIGTGELFF.

The CDR3 reads CASSPLNGLAVARGNEQFF. CDR3 nucleotides: TGTGCCAGCTCACCTCTGAACGGGCTAGCGGTAGCTCGAGGCAATGAGCAGTTCTTC. V gene TRBV18 combines with J gene TRBJ2-1; TRBD2 matches 7 bases. Germline V gene sequence: CDR1 KGHSH, CDR2 LQKENI. V trimming: 3 bases; J trimming: 6 bases; junction bases outside the gene matches: 20. There are 19 residues in the CDR3.

The CDR3 bases are TGTGCCAGCAGCTCCAACGGGGCGACGAGCTCTGGAAACACCATATATTTT. Its protein product is CASSSNGATSSGNTIYF. The genes are TRBV7-8 and TRBJ1-3; the D gene is possibly TRBD1 (5 bases). The germline V gene encodes CDR1 SGHVS and CDR2 FQNEAQ. This CDR3 spans 17 amino acids. The V gene lost 4 bases and the J gene lost 0 bases, with 16 bases spanning the gap.

The V call is TRBV29-1, the J call TRBJ2-1; D unresolved. The V gene's germline CDR1 is SQVTM and CDR2 ANQGSEA. The CDR3 loop spans 12 amino acids. With 3 bases removed from V and 3 bases from J, the gap between germline ends came to 6 bases. CDR3 sequence: CSVEPNYNEQFF. DNA for the CDR3: TGCAGCGTTGAGCCTAACTACAATGAGCAGTTCTTC.

This rearrangement joins TRBV7-9 to TRBJ1-4; D gene uncertain. Trimming cost V 2 bases and J 0 bases, with 16 bases left between them. The CDR3 runs 18 residues. Germline V lookup: CDR1 SEHNR, CDR2 FQNEAQ (reference sequence). DNA of the CDR3: TGTGCCAGCAGCTTATCTTCCCTGGTCGGGGCAACTAATGAAAAACTGTTTTTT. Protein sequence: CASSLSSLVGATNEKLFF.

The rearrangement joins TRBV5-8 to TRBJ2-4, with D perhaps matching TRBD1 (6 bases). The CDR3 has 12 residues. Trimming stripped 4 bases from V and 6 bases from J, with 8 bases between. CDR1 and CDR2 (germline): SGHTS, YDEGEE. This CDR3 reads CASSQTGNIQYF. The CDR3 coding sequence is TGTGCCAGCAGCCAGACAGGAAACATTCAGTACTTC.

J is TRBJ1-5 and V is TRBV4-1, with 10 bases matching TRBD1. The trim removed 4 bases at V and 5 bases at J, leaving 5 bases unmatched. The germline gives CDR1 MGHRA, CDR2 YSYEKL. The CDR3 consists of 15 residues. The CDR3 DNA reads as TGCGCCAGCAGCCTAAGGACAGGGGGATATCAGCCCCAGCATTTT. Its translation: CASSLRTGGYQPQHF.

This sequence joins TRBV6-6 and TRBJ1-1; D ambiguous. Trimming pared 6 bases from V and 7 bases from J, leaving 18 bases between. The CDR3 is 14 residues long. CDR1 and CDR2 (germline): MNHNY, SVGAGI (reference sequence). CDR3 region: CASRDTEGAREAFF. The CDR3 DNA reads as TGTGCCAGCAGAGACACAGAGGGCGCGCGTGAAGCTTTCTTT.